This is a list of T cell receptor beta chains from one sample in a study of blood T cell repertoires in COVID-19. Method: immunoSEQ multiplex PCR; TCRdb's copy keeps in-frame clones and lacks some. The sample shows 140,000 to 150,000 clones, 70% to 90% of them seen only once. Sequenced sample: PBMCs or T cells enriched from blood (not recorded which). All receptors derive from a woman aged 25-40 years with acute COVID-19. Both conserved end residues are part of each CDR3. Each record gives: J gene, V gene, D gene, clone size, CDR3 length, CDR3 protein, CDR3 DNA. D genes are given only for firm matches. The size entry is marked missing in some rows and otherwise reads once, few, many or a size class.

TRBJ2-6	TRBV2	TRBD1	NA	17	CASSPGGRRSGANVLTF	TGTGCCAGCAGCCCAGGGGGCCGCAGGTCTGGGGCCAACGTCCTGACTTTC
TRBJ1-1	TRBV6-5	NA	NA	13	CASTQQVNTEAFF	TGTGCCAGCACCCAACAGGTGAACACTGAAGCTTTCTTT
TRBJ1-4	TRBV30	TRBD1	NA	17	CAWSHKGTGQRGEKLFF	TGTGCCTGGAGCCATAAGGGAACGGGACAGAGAGGGGAAAAACTGTTTTTT
TRBJ2-7	TRBV7-9	NA	NA	13	CASSLELSYEQYF	TGTGCCAGCAGCTTAGAACTTTCCTACGAGCAGTACTTC
TRBJ2-3	TRBV6-5	TRBD1	NA	15	CASRNRDRGTDTQYF	TGTGCCAGCAGAAACCGGGACAGGGGCACAGATACGCAGTATTTT
TRBJ2-5	TRBV2	TRBD2	NA	15	CASSEFSGSQETQYF	TGTGCCAGCAGTGAGTTTAGCGGGAGCCAAGAGACCCAGTACTTC
TRBJ2-2	TRBV7-8	TRBD2	NA	17	CASSLALAGANTGELFF	TGTGCCAGCAGCTTAGCTCTAGCGGGCGCGAACACCGGGGAGCTGTTTTTT
TRBJ2-1	TRBV11-2	TRBD1	NA	16	CASSRLQGVAYNEQFF	TGTGCCAGCTCCCGTTTACAGGGGGTAGCTTACAATGAGCAGTTCTTC
TRBJ1-2	TRBV19	TRBD1	NA	15	CASSPGTGPNYGYTF	TGTGCCAGTAGTCCGGGGACAGGGCCGAACTATGGCTACACCTTC
TRBJ1-3	TRBV9	NA	NA	17	CASSVMGGSHSGNTIYF	TGTGCCAGCAGCGTCATGGGGGGATCCCATTCTGGAAACACCATATATTTT
TRBJ2-1	TRBV7-9	NA	once	14	CASSWESSYNEQFF	TGTGCCAGCAGCTGGGAGAGCTCCTACAATGAGCAGTTCTTC
TRBJ2-7	TRBV6-2/TRBV6-3	TRBD2	NA	17	CASSYNLEREPSYEQYF	TGTGCCAGCAGTTACAACCTCGAGCGGGAGCCCTCCTACGAGCAGTACTTC
TRBJ1-5	TRBV3-1/TRBV3-2	TRBD1	once	15	CASSQTGVGNQPQHF	TGTGCCAGCAGTCAGACAGGGGTTGGGAATCAGCCCCAGCATTTT
TRBJ1-2	TRBV19	TRBD1	NA	17	CASSILPGQGTVYGYTF	TGTGCCAGTAGTATCTTGCCGGGACAGGGGACCGTCTATGGCTACACCTTC
TRBJ2-7	TRBV7-2	TRBD1	NA	14	CASSYRDSPYEQYF	TGTGCCAGCAGTTACCGGGACAGCCCTTACGAGCAGTACTTC
TRBJ2-2	TRBV30	TRBD1	NA	14	CAWISGQGTGELFF	TGTGCCTGGATCTCGGGACAGGGCACCGGGGAGCTGTTTTTT
TRBJ2-7	TRBV7-2	NA	NA	16	CASSQSYGTLAYEQYF	TGTGCCAGCAGCCAGAGTTATGGGACATTGGCCTACGAGCAGTACTTC
TRBJ1-4	TRBV20-1	NA	once	16	CSASPGGGITNEKLFF	TGCAGTGCTAGTCCCGGGGGGGGAATAACTAATGAAAAACTGTTTTTT
TRBJ2-7	TRBV19	NA	NA	15	CASSTADGSSYEQYF	TGTGCCAGTAGTACTGCGGACGGGAGCTCCTACGAGCAGTACTTC
TRBJ2-5	TRBV7-9	NA	NA	14	CASSSQDEGETQYF	TGTGCCAGCAGCTCCCAGGACGAGGGAGAGACCCAGTACTTC
TRBJ2-2	TRBV5-1	TRBD1	NA	16	CASSLGQGAGTGELFF	TGCGCCAGCAGCTTGGGGCAGGGGGCCGGCACCGGGGAGCTGTTTTTT
TRBJ2-3	TRBV28	TRBD1	NA	15	CASSGTGGLTDTQYF	TGTGCCAGCAGTGGGACAGGGGGGCTCACAGATACGCAGTATTTT
TRBJ2-1	TRBV27	TRBD2	few	16	CASSGPSSGSVDEQFF	TGTGCCAGCAGTGGGCCGTCTAGCGGGAGTGTCGATGAGCAGTTCTTC
TRBJ1-2	TRBV6-2/TRBV6-3	NA	NA	12	CASSWTAYGYTF	TGTGCCAGCAGTTGGACAGCCTATGGCTACACCTTC
TRBJ2-7	TRBV30	TRBD1	once	13	CAWSSQGAGEQYF	TGTGCCTGGAGTTCGCAGGGGGCAGGGGAGCAGTACTTC
TRBJ1-5	TRBV11-2	NA	once	15	CASTLGAQLNQPQHF	TGTGCCAGCACCCTAGGGGCCCAACTGAATCAGCCCCAGCATTTT
TRBJ1-1	TRBV27	TRBD1	NA	18	CASSLRGPPQGYNTEAFF	TGTGCCAGCAGTTTAAGGGGGCCACCGCAGGGCTATAACACTGAAGCTTTCTTT
TRBJ2-7	TRBV15	NA	NA	14	CATSRDHYNYEQYF	TGTGCCACCAGCAGAGATCACTACAACTACGAGCAGTACTTC
TRBJ2-3	TRBV18	TRBD2	NA	15	CASSPLAGGLDTQYF	TGTGCCAGCTCACCATTAGCGGGAGGTCTAGATACGCAGTATTTT
TRBJ1-2	TRBV5-1	NA	NA	15	CASSLQGGEWDGYTF	TGCGCCAGCAGCTTGCAGGGCGGAGAGTGGGATGGCTACACCTTC
TRBJ1-5	TRBV10-3	TRBD1	once	16	CATQNEGTGGNQPQHF	TGTGCCACCCAGAACGAAGGGACAGGGGGCAATCAGCCCCAGCATTTT
TRBJ2-3	TRBV30	TRBD1	NA	14	CACSWTGITDTQYF	TGTGCCTGTTCCTGGACAGGGATAACAGATACGCAGTATTTT
TRBJ1-3	TRBV9	NA	NA	16	CASSVDQGGLGNTIYF	TGTGCCAGCAGCGTAGATCAAGGGGGATTGGGAAACACCATATATTTT
TRBJ2-7	TRBV7-2	TRBD2	NA	16	CASSLGLAVSSYEQYF	TGTGCCAGCAGCTTGGGACTAGCGGTAAGCTCCTACGAGCAGTACTTC
TRBJ2-1	TRBV5-1	TRBD2	NA	17	CASSSSGTINADNEQFF	TGCGCCAGCAGCAGTTCCGGGACTATAAACGCCGACAATGAGCAGTTCTTC
TRBJ1-2	TRBV18	TRBD1	NA	15	CASSPATGESYGYTF	TGTGCCAGCTCACCAGCGACAGGGGAGAGCTATGGCTACACCTTC
TRBJ2-6	TRBV9	NA	NA	16	CASRPEGSSGANVLTF	TGTGCCAGCAGACCAGAGGGCAGTTCTGGGGCCAACGTCCTGACTTTC
TRBJ2-7	TRBV11-2	NA	NA	13	CASSSGHLYEQYF	TGTGCCAGCAGCTCAGGACACTTATACGAGCAGTACTTC
TRBJ1-2	TRBV6-5	NA	NA	12	CASRDRQNGYTF	TGTGCCAGCAGAGACAGGCAGAATGGCTACACCTTC
TRBJ2-7	TRBV3-1/TRBV3-2	TRBD1	NA	15	CASSQAGQGVNEQYF	TGTGCCAGCAGCCAAGCGGGACAGGGTGTCAACGAGCAGTACTTC
TRBJ2-1	TRBV30	TRBD1	NA	14	CAWETGTLYNEQFF	TGTGCCTGGGAGACAGGGACATTATACAATGAGCAGTTCTTC
TRBJ2-3	TRBV7-2	TRBD2	NA	16	CASSRTSGRGADTQYF	TGTGCCAGCAGTCGTACTAGCGGGAGGGGAGCAGATACGCAGTATTTT
TRBJ1-1	TRBV19	TRBD1	NA	16	CASSIPTGVGRTEAFF	TGTGCCAGTAGTATACCAACAGGGGTCGGGCGCACTGAAGCTTTCTTT
TRBJ2-5	TRBV28	TRBD2	NA	13	CASSLAGGETQYF	TGTGCCAGCAGTTTAGCGGGAGGGGAGACCCAGTACTTC
TRBJ1-2	TRBV5-5	NA	NA	14	CASSLGTGDYGYTF	TGTGCCAGCAGCTTGGGGACTGGGGACTATGGCTACACCTTC